A single T cell receptor (beta chain) is shown here with its context. This sample was taken from a study of blood T cell repertoires in COVID-19. Study-level background: Specimens from acute and convalescent COVID-19 originated in the United States, Italy and Spain.

Per the germline V gene, CDR1 is KGHDR and CDR2 is SFDVKD. V lost 3 bases, J lost 0 bases, and 8 bases lay in between. The CDR3 consists of 14 residues. In the original analysis: For nucleated cells, counts were estimated from reference gene primer amplification. The assay was immunoSEQ multiplex PCR, and TCRdb's table has in-frame clones only and misses some. V, J and clone size are those of that table, while D and trimming were read from the DNA. Of some 150,000 clones in the sample, 81% were seen once. The sample was peripheral blood. This clonotype was obtained from a woman aged 60-75 years with active or convalescent COVID-19. The rearrangement links TRBV24-1 to TRBJ2-7; D gene ambiguous. In DNA form, the CDR3 reads TGTGCCACCAGTGATAGACGGAGCTCCTACGAGCAGTACTTC. It is translated as CATSDRRSSYEQYF.